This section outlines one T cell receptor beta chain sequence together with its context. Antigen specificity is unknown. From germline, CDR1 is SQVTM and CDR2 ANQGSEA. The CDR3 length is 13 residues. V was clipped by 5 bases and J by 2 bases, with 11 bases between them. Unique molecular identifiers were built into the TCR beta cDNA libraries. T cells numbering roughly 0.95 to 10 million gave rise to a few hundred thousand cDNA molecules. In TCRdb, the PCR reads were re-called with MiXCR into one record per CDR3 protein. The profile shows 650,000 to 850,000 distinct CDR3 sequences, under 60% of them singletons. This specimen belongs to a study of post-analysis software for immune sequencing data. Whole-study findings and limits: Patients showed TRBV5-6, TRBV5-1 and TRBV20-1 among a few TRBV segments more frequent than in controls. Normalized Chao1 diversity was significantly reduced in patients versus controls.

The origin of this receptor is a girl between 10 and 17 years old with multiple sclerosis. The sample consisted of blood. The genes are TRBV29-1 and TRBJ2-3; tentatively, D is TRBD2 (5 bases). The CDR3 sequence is CSVSGGSTDTQYF. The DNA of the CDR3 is TGCAGCGTTTCCGGAGGCTCCACAGATACGCAGTATTTT.